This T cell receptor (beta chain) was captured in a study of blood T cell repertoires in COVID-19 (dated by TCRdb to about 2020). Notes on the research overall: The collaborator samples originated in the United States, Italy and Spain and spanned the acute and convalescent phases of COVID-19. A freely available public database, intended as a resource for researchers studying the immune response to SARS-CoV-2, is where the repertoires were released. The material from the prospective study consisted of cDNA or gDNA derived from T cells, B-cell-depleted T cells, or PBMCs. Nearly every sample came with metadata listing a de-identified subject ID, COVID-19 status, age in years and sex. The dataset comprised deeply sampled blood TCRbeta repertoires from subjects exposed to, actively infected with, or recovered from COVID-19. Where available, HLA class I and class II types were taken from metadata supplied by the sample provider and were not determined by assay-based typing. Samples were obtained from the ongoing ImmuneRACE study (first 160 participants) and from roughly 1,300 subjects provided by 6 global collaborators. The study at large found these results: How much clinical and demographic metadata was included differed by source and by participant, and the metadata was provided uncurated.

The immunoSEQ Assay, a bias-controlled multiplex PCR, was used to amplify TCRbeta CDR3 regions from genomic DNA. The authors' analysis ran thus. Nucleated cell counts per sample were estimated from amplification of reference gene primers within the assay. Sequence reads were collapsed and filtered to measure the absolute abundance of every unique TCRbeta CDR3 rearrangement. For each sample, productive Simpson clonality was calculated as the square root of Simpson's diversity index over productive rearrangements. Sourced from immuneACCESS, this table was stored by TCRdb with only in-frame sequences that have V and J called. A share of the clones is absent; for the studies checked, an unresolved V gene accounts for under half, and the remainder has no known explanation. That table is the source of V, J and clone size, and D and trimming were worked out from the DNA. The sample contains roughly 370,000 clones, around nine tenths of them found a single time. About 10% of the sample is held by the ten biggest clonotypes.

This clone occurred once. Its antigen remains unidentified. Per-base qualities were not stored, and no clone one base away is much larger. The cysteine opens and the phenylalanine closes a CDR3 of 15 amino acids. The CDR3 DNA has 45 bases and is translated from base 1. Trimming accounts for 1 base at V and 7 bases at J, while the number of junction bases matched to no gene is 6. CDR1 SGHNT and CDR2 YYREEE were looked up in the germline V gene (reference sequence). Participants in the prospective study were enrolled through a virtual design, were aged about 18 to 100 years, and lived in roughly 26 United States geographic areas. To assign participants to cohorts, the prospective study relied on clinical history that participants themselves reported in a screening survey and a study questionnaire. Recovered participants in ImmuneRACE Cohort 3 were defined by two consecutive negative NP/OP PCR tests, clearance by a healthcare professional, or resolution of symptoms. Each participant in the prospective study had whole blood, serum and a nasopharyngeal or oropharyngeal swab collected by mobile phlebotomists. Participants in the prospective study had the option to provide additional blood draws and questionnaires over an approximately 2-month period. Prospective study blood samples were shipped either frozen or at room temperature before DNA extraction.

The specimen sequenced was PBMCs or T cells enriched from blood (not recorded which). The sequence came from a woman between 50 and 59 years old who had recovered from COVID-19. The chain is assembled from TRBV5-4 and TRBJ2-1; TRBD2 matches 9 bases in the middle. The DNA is TGTGCCAGCAGCTTGACGCCGACTAGCGGAAATGAGCAGTTCTTC. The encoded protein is CASSLTPTSGNEQFF.